Below, 14 T cell receptor beta chains from the same sample are listed, as sequenced in a study of shared clonotypes between healthy human individuals. Using immunoSEQ multiplex PCR, the repertoire was profiled, and TCRdb retains in-frame clones only, with some absent. The data contain hundreds of thousands of clones, roughly four fifths of them singletons. The sequencing sample was made of PBMCs. The source of these receptors is a woman in her forties in good health. Some clones in this sample may be carry-over from other donors' samples.

This clone has just a few counts. J is TRBJ2-3 and V is TRBV28, with 11 bases matching TRBD2. V was pared by 6 bases and J by 0 bases, with 5 bases of the junction left unmatched. Germline values: CDR1 MDHEN, CDR2 SYDVKM. The CDR3 is made up of 16 amino acids. This CDR3 is CASRSPSGRSTDTQYF. The CDR3 DNA is TGTGCCAGCAGATCCCCTAGCGGGAGGAGCACAGATACGCAGTATTTT.

The chain links TRBV18 to TRBJ2-2; TRBD1 might be the D (5 bases). Germline loops: CDR1 KGHSH, CDR2 LQKENI. The CDR3 sequence is 15 residues long. Trimming took off 3 bases at V and 6 bases at J, with 14 bases between the two ends. In DNA form, the CDR3 reads TGTGCCAGCTCACCCCGATTGACAGAAGCCGGGGAGCTGTTTTTT. It encodes CASSPRLTEAGELFF.

Only a few counts were recorded for this clone. The gene calls are TRBV5-4 and TRBJ1-2; 12 positions match TRBD1. In germline, CDR1 is SGHNT, CDR2 YYREEE (reference sequence). This CDR3 contains 15 residues. The trim removed 4 bases at V and 5 bases at J, leaving 6 bases unmatched. The CDR3 DNA reads as TGTGCCAGCAGCGTACCGGGACAGGGGGCTTATGGCTACACCTTC. This translates into CASSVPGQGAYGYTF.

This clone was observed a single time. The rearrangement joins TRBV7-3 to TRBJ2-7, with TRBD1 identical over 7 bases. The ends lost 4 bases at V and 3 bases at J; junction bases unmatched: 9. The CDR3 spans 15 residues. The germline V gene encodes CDR1 SGHTA and CDR2 FQGTGA. CDR3 nucleotides: TGTGCCAGCAGCTCCCCCGGGACAGCGAGCTACGAGCAGTACTTC. It yields the protein CASSSPGTASYEQYF.

The chain couples TRBV2 to TRBJ1-1; TRBD1 agrees at 8 bases. Losses at the gene ends were 6 bases for V and 4 bases for J; bases not matched to a gene: 7. The CDR3 length is 14 residues. Germline lookup yields CDR1 SNHLY and CDR2 FYNNEI. This chain's CDR3 is CASSVQGAGTEAFF. The CDR3 nucleotides are TGTGCCAGCAGCGTCCAGGGGGCGGGCACTGAAGCTTTCTTT.

The chain uses TRBV7-9 and TRBJ2-7; 10 bases fit TRBD2. V lost 0 bases, J lost 4 bases, and 3 bases stayed unmatched. CDR1 and CDR2 (germline): SEHNR, FQNEAQ (reference sequence). This CDR3 has 15 residues. The CDR3 protein is CASSLAASGSYEQYF. CDR3 coding DNA: TGTGCCAGCAGCTTAGCGGCTAGCGGGAGTTACGAGCAGTACTTC. The whole variable domain, filled in from reference TRBV7-9 and TRBJ2-7, reads DTGVSQNPRHKITKRGQNVTFRCDPISEHNRLYWYRQTLGQGPEFLTYFQNEAQLEKSRLLSDRFSAERPKGSFSTLEIQRTEQGDSAMYLCASSLAASGSYEQYFGPGTRLTVT.

V usage is TRBV4-1 and J usage is TRBJ2-1; D uncertain. V gave up 1 base and J gave up 2 bases, with 9 bases separating them. The CDR3 runs 15 residues. The germline gives CDR1 MGHRA, CDR2 YSYEKL. The CDR3 here is CASSQGARAYNEQFF. The CDR3 nucleotides read TGCGCCAGCAGCCAAGGGGCGCGTGCCTACAATGAGCAGTTCTTC.

A note on this clone: Since a much larger clone is just one base distant, this may be a read error. V gene TRBV2 combines with J gene TRBJ2-7, with D hard to call. CDR3 length: 15 amino acids. The germline V gene has CDR1 SNHLY and CDR2 FYNNEI. Here the CDR3 DNA reads TGTGCCAGCAGTGATAGCTGGCCTTCCCCCTACAAGCAGTACTTC. This encodes CASSDSWPSPYKQYF.

This chain links TRBV7-9 with TRBJ2-2; D is possibly TRBD1 (6 bases). This CDR3 spans 17 amino acids. Trimming pared 5 bases from V and 2 bases from J, leaving 18 bases between. Germline CDR1 SEHNR, CDR2 FQNEAQ (reference sequence). In nucleotides, the CDR3 is TGTGCCAGCAGCGCACCCTCTGGGGGCAGTAACACCGGGGAGCTGTTTTTT. It yields the protein CASSAPSGGSNTGELFF. The complete variable domain, with remaining parts taken from reference TRBV7-9 and TRBJ2-2, reads DTGVSQNPRHKITKRGQNVTFRCDPISEHNRLYWYRQTLGQGPEFLTYFQNEAQLEKSRLLSDRFSAERPKGSFSTLEIQRTEQGDSAMYLCASSAPSGGSNTGELFFGEGSRLTVL.

This clone is medium-sized. Other DNA sequences from this sample encode an identical CDR3 as well. This chain uses TRBV11-2 with TRBJ2-7; 8 nucleotides line up with TRBD2. The germline V gene encodes CDR1 SGHAT and CDR2 FQNNGV. The length of the CDR3 is 15 residues. Trimming took 3 bases from V and 5 from J; bases not matched to a gene: 9. CDR3 nucleotides: TGTGCCAGCAGCTTTCAGACCGGGACTAGGAACGAGCAGTACTTC. It codes for CASSFQTGTRNEQYF.

CDR3 sequence (DNA): TGTGCCACCAGCAAAGGGACCTCCGGGGAGCTGTTTTTT. It codes for CATSKGTSGELFF. The chain employs TRBV15 and TRBJ2-2; D may be TRBD1 or TRBD2 (5 bases each). The ends were cut back, 4 bases at V and 6 bases at J, with 9 bases in the middle. This CDR3 has 13 amino acids. CDR1 and CDR2 from the germline V gene are LNHNV and YYDKDF (reference sequence).

This clone was found once. V and J are TRBV7-3 and TRBJ2-1; perhaps TRBD2 as D (6 bases). Germline CDR1 is SGHTA and CDR2 is FQGTGA. The CDR3 length is 13 residues. Between the trimmed V and J ends, which lost 5 bases and 10 bases, there was a span of 15 bases. The CDR3 DNA reads TGTGCCAGCAGCCTAGATTCCGGGAGCGAGCAGTTCTTC. Amino acid sequence: CASSLDSGSEQFF.

CDR3 in amino acids: CAWSGQGPGYF. The CDR3 coding sequence is TGTGCCTGGAGTGGGCAGGGGCCCGGCTACTTC. The chain combines TRBV30 with TRBJ2-5, with a weak D call TRBD1 (6 bases). The CDR3 totals 11 residues. Germline CDR1 GTSNPN, CDR2 SVGIG (reference sequence). V dropped 1 base and J dropped 14 bases, with 14 bases sitting between them.

The chain links TRBV5-1 to TRBJ2-1; the D call may be TRBD1 or TRBD2 (6 bases each). Germline V gene sequence: CDR1 SGHRS, CDR2 YFSETQ. The CDR3 totals 15 residues. Trimming left V 1 base short and J 4 bases short, with 12 bases between. In DNA, the CDR3 is TGCGCCAGCAGCTTGCGTACAGGGAGGTACAATGAGCAGTTCTTC. It encodes CASSLRTGRYNEQFF.